This TCR beta chain was identified in a study of breast tumors, draining lymph nodes, adjacent tissues. Each CDR3 protein gets one entry after TCRdb re-called the multiplex PCR reads with MiXCR. The data show approximately 250,000 distinct CDR3 sequences, under 40% seen once. Study-level findings and limits: The lymph node origin of tumor T cells was framed as consistent with a hypothesis, not demonstrated. Findings are consistent with lymph node origin and intratumoral expansion of most tumor T cells. Luminal-like breast cancer showed significantly greater tumor-nontumor repertoire similarity than basal-like breast cancer did. Compared with lymph nodes, tumors were less diverse; compared with nontumor tissue, more.

This clonotype came up a few times. As yet, its antigen is unknown. Samples came from axillary lymph nodes draining the breast cancer. The clonotype originates from a female donor with breast cancer. Some clones in this sample may be carry-over from other donors' samples. The sample consisted of axillary lymph node tissue.

The CDR3 region is CASSERGSGARQYF. The CDR3 DNA is TGCGCCAGCAGTGAGCGGGGGTCGGGGGCAAGGCAGTACTTC. V is TRBV10-1 and J is TRBJ2-7; the D gene could be TRBD1 or TRBD2 (6 bases each). The V end lost 2 bases, the J end lost 9 bases, and 17 bases lay between the germline ends. Germline loops: CDR1 WNHNN, CDR2 SYGVQD (reference sequence). CDR3 length equals 14 residues.